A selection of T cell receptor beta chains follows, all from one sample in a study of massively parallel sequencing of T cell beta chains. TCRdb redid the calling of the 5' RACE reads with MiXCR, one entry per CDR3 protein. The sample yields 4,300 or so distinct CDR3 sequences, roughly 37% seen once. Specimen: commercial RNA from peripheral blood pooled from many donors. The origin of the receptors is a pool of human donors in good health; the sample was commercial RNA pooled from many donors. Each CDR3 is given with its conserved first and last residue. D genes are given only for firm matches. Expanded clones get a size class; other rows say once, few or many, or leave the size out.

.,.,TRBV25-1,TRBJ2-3,TGTGCCACCTACTTCCGGGATACGCAGTATTTT,CATYFRDTQYF
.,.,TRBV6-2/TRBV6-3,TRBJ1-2,TGTGCCAGCAGTCGTTACAGGGTTGGCTACACCTTC,CASSRYRVGYTF
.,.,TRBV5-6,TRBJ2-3,TGTGCCAGCCGACAGGCGGGGGATACGCAGTATTTT,CASRQAGDTQYF
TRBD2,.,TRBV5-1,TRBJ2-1,TGCGCCAGCAGCTTGGGGGGGGGCTCCTACAATGAGCAGTTCTTC,CASSLGGGSYNEQFF
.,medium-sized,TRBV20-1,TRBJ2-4,TGCAGTGCTAGAGCAGGGGCCGGGGACATTCAGTACTTC,CSARAGAGDIQYF
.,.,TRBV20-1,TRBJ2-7,TGCAGTGCTAGAGTGGCCCGGTCAACCTACGAGCAGTACTTC,CSARVARSTYEQYF
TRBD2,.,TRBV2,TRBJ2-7,TGTGCCAGCAGTGCAGGTCTAGCGGAACCCTACGAGCAGTACTTC,CASSAGLAEPYEQYF
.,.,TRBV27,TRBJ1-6,TGTGCCAGCAGTTTATATGGGACTGCTCGTAGTTCACCCCTCCACTTT,CASSLYGTARSSPLHF
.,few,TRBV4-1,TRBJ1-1,TGCGCCAGCAGCCAACAGGGTTTGGACACTGAAGCTTTCTTT,CASSQQGLDTEAFF
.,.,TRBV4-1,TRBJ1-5,TGCGCCAGCAGCCAAGCATGGATGGATAATCAGCCCCAGCATTTT,CASSQAWMDNQPQHF
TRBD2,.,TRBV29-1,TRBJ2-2,TGCAGCGTGGATGGACTAGCGGGAGAGGGGGAGCTGTTTTTT,CSVDGLAGEGELFF
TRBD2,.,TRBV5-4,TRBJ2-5,TGTGCCAGCAGCTTGGGGCCAGCGGGGGTTCAAGAGACCCAGTACTTC,CASSLGPAGVQETQYF
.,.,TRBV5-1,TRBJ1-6,TGCGCCAGCAGCCCGCCGGGCGGGAATTCACCCCTCCACTTT,CASSPPGGNSPLHF
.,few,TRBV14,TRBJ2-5,TGTGCCAGCAGCCAAGCGCAAGGGGTAGAGACCCAGTACTTC,CASSQAQGVETQYF
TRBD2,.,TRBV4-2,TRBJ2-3,TGTGCCAGCAGCCGCGAGCGGGGGCGTGGGGATACGCAGTATTTT,CASSRERGRGDTQYF
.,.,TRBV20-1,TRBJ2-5,TGCAGTGCTAGTCCGGGAGCCGCGGGGGAGACCCAGTACTTC,CSASPGAAGETQYF
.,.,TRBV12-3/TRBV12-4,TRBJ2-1,TGTGCCAGCAGTTTAAACAGCTACAATGAGCAGTTCTTC,CASSLNSYNEQFF
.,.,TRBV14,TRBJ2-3,TGTGCCAGCAGCCAAGATCGGGGCGTGAGCACAGATACGCAGTATTTT,CASSQDRGVSTDTQYF
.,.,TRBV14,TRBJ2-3,TGTGCCAGCAGCCAGATAGGGGGCACAGATACGCAGTATTTT,CASSQIGGTDTQYF
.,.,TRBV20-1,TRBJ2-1,TGCAGTGCTAGACCCGGTCGAAATGAGCAGTTCTTC,CSARPGRNEQFF
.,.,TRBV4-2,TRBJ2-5,TGTGCCAGCAGCCGGGACGGATTAAATGAGACCCAGTACTTC,CASSRDGLNETQYF
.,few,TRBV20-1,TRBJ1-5,TGCAGTGCTAGAGATAATAGCAATCAGCCCCAGCATTTT,CSARDNSNQPQHF
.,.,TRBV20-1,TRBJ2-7,TGCAGTGCTAGAGATTCGGCCACCACCGGGGGCGAGCAGTACTTC,CSARDSATTGGEQYF
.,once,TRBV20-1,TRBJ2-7,TGCAGTGCTAGAGATATTAAGGGCGAATACGAGCAGTACTTC,CSARDIKGEYEQYF
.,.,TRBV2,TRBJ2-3,TGTGCCAGCAGTTTCTACGGGGATACGCAGTATTTT,CASSFYGDTQYF
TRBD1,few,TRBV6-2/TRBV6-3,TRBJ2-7,TGTGCCAGCAGGGATACAGGGGGGACCTACGAGCAGTACTTC,CASRDTGGTYEQYF
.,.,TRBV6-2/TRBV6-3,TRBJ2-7,TGTGCCAGCAAAAAGGGCCACGAGCAGTACTTC,CASKKGHEQYF
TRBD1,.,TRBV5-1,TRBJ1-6,TGCGCCAGCAGCTGGGCTGGGACAGGGGACTCACCCCTCCACTTT,CASSWAGTGDSPLHF
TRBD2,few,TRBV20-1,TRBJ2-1,TGCAGTGCTAGAGTTGAACTAGCGGGAGGCGAGCAGTTCTTC,CSARVELAGGEQFF
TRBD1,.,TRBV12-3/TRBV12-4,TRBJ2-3,TGTGCCAGCAGTTTCGGGACAGGGGGCGTAGATACGCAGTATTTT,CASSFGTGGVDTQYF
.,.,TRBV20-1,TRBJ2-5,TGCAGTGCGGGCACGTCCCAGTACTTC,CSAGTSQYF
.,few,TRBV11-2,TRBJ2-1,TGTGCCAGCAGCTTAGACAAATCAGGGCAGTTCTTC,CASSLDKSGQFF
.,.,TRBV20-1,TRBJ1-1,TGCAGTGATAGAGATCTAACAGCTACTGAAGCTTTCTTT,CSDRDLTATEAFF
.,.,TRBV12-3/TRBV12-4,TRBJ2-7,TGTGCCAGCAGTTTAGCGGAAAATACCTACGAGCAGTACTTC,CASSLAENTYEQYF
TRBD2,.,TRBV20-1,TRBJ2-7,TGCAGTGCTAGAAAGGGACTAGCGGCCGGGGGGCAGTACTTC,CSARKGLAAGGQYF
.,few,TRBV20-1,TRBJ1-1,TGCAGTGCTCCTGATCAGAACACTGAAGCTTTCTTT,CSAPDQNTEAFF
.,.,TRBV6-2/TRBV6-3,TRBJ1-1,TGTGCCAGCACTTGGGGAGGGACAGAAGCTTTCTTT,CASTWGGTEAFF
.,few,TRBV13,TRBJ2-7,TGTGCCAGCAGCTTAGGCCCGGTTTACGAGCAGTACTTC,CASSLGPVYEQYF
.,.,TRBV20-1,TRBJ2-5,TGCAGTGCCCAGGGGGGGCAAGAGACCCAGTACTTC,CSAQGGQETQYF
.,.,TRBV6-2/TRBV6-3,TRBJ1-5,TGTGCCAGCAGGTCCTTTGAATGGCAGCCCCAGCATTTT,CASRSFEWQPQHF
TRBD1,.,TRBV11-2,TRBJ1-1,TGTGCCAGCGAGGGGGCAAACACTGAAGCTTTCTTT,CASEGANTEAFF
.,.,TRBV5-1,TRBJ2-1,TGCGCCAGCAGCTTGGGGCTGGGTTGGGGCAATGAGCAGTTCTTC,CASSLGLGWGNEQFF
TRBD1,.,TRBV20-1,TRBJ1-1,TGCAGTGCCGAGAGGGGGCTCACTGAAGCTTTCTTT,CSAERGLTEAFF
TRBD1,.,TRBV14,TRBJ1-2,TGTGCCAGCAGCCAGGACAGGGTTGGCTACACCTTC,CASSQDRVGYTF
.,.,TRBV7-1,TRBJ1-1,TGTGCCAGCAGCTCCACTAACGCCGCTGAAGCTTTCTTT,CASSSTNAAEAFF
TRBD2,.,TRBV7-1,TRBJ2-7,TGTGCCAGCAGCTCCAAACTTAGCGGGGAGCAGTACTTC,CASSSKLSGEQYF
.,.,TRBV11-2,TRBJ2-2,TGTGCCAGCAGCTTAGAAGTGCGGGACACCGGGGAGCTGTTTTTT,CASSLEVRDTGELFF
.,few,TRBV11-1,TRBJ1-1,TGTGCCAGCAGCTTACTCCCTAAGACTGAAGCTTTCTTT,CASSLLPKTEAFF
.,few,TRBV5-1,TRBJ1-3,TGCGCCAGCAGCTTGGAAACAGGACGCTCTGGAAACACCATATATTTT,CASSLETGRSGNTIYF
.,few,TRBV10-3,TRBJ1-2,TGTGCCATCAGTGAGCCCGACGGGATCTATGGCTACACCTTC,CAISEPDGIYGYTF
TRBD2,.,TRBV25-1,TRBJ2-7,TGTGCCAGCAGTGTAGTCGATGGACTAGCGCTCGAGCAGTACTTC,CASSVVDGLALEQYF
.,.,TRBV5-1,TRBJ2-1,TGCGCCAGCAGCTCCACCTGGGATGAGCAGTTCTTC,CASSSTWDEQFF
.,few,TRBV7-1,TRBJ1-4,TGTGCCAGCAGCTCGAGGGGAGCCACTAATGAAAAACTGTTTTTT,CASSSRGATNEKLFF
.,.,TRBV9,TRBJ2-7,TGTGCCAGCAGCGCCCACGGGGGGCGCTCCTACGAGCAGTACTTC,CASSAHGGRSYEQYF
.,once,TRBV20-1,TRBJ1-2,TGCAGTGCCTCAGAAGGGGCGCGTGGCTACACCTTC,CSASEGARGYTF